These 13 T cell receptor beta chains share one sample of origin, sequenced in a study of cytomegalovirus exposure and HLA in healthy donors. TCRdb keeps only in-frame clones here, not all; method: immunoSEQ multiplex PCR. The repertoire holds 55,000 to 70,000 clones, with roughly 90% as singletons. Source material: PBMCs. Receptor source: a woman aged 25 to 39 in good health and CMV-seronegative.

This clone was found once. V and J are TRBV5-1 and TRBJ2-3; TRBD2 agrees at 11 bases. The V and J ends lost 5 bases and 2 bases, in that order; junction bases with no gene match: 4. Germline lookup yields CDR1 SGHRS and CDR2 YFSETQ. CDR3 length equals 15 residues. CDR3 amino acids: CASRTSGTSTDTQYF. In DNA, the CDR3 is TGCGCCAGCAGGACTAGCGGGACTTCCACAGATACGCAGTATTTT.

The chain carries TRBV9 and TRBJ1-3; 7 bases fit TRBD1. Germline V gene data show CDR1 as SGDLS and CDR2 as YYNGEE. This CDR3 has 17 amino acids. V was pared by 4 bases and J by 1 base, with 11 bases of the junction left unmatched. CDR3: CASSPFPGTVSGNTIYF. As DNA, the CDR3 is TGTGCCAGCAGCCCCTTTCCCGGGACAGTTTCTGGAAACACCATATATTTT. The full variable domain, rest sourced from reference TRBV9 and TRBJ1-3, is DSGVTQTPKHLITATGQRVTLRCSPRSGDLSVYWYQQSLDQGLQFLIQYYNGEERAKGNILERFSAQQFPDLHSELNLSSLELGDSALYFCASSPFPGTVSGNTIYFGEGSWLTVV.

This CDR3 is CASRGEGGMNTEAFF. The CDR3 coding sequence is TGTGCCAGCAGAGGGGAGGGGGGAATGAACACTGAAGCTTTCTTT. The J gene is TRBJ1-1, the V gene TRBV28, with a tentative D call TRBD1 (6 bases). V was pared by 6 bases and J by 0 bases, with 14 bases between. This CDR3 is built from 15 residues. Germline CDR1 and CDR2: MDHEN and SYDVKM.

The rearrangement uses TRBV23-1 and TRBJ1-1; 9 positions match TRBD1. TRBV23-1 is an ORF, with its function uncertain. The CDR3 is 17 amino acids. J was trimmed by 7 bases and V by 2 bases; bases with no gene match: 14. The CDR3 here is CASSQTRSRDRVNEAFF. In nucleotides, the CDR3 is TGCGCCAGCAGTCAAACCCGTTCACGGGACAGGGTAAATGAAGCTTTCTTT.

This chain links TRBV9 with TRBJ1-3; TRBD1 agrees at 8 bases. From germline, CDR1 is SGDLS and CDR2 YYNGEE. CDR3 length: 14 amino acids. V shed 0 bases, J shed 8 bases, and the junction held 4 bases outside the gene matches. CDR3 protein: CASSVGQGAYTIYF. As DNA, the CDR3 is TGTGCCAGCAGCGTAGGGCAGGGGGCTTACACCATATATTTT.

J is TRBJ1-1 and V is TRBV5-5, with D tentatively TRBD1 (6 bases). V lost 0 bases and J lost 0, with 9 bases in between. Germline CDR1 reads SGHKS; CDR2 reads YYEKEE (reference sequence). The CDR3 contains 15 residues. Written as DNA, the CDR3 is TGTGCCAGCAGCTTGGCGGGGGGCATGAACACTGAAGCTTTCTTT. Its translation is CASSLAGGMNTEAFF.

The gene calls are TRBV10-3 and TRBJ1-2, with 9 bases aligning to TRBD1. The V gene end was trimmed by 7 bases and the J gene end by 6 bases; junction bases not matched to a gene: 6. CDR3 length: 13 amino acids. From germline, CDR1 is ENHRY and CDR2 SYGVKD. The CDR3 DNA follows: TGTGCCATCACGGCACGGACAGGGGATGGCTACACCTTC. This sequence encodes CAITARTGDGYTF.

The chain recombines TRBV5-4 with TRBJ1-4; weak D call: TRBD1 (5 bases). The CDR3 runs 16 residues. CDR1 is SGHNT and CDR2 is YYREEE in the germline V gene (reference sequence). V lost 0 bases and J lost 4, with 13 bases in between. DNA of the CDR3: TGTGCCAGCAGCTTGGGGTCCCAGGGCCTTAATGAAAAACTGTTTTTT. Translated, it gives CASSLGSQGLNEKLFF.

The sample holds many counts of this clone. V is TRBV14 and J is TRBJ1-3, with 7 bases that match TRBD1. V dropped 2 bases and J dropped 0; count of bases not matched to a gene: 4. The length of the CDR3 is 16 residues. Germline-derived CDR1 and CDR2 are SGHDN and FVKESK. This chain's CDR3 is CASSQHGQVSGNTIYF. DNA of the CDR3: TGTGCCAGCAGCCAACATGGACAGGTCTCTGGAAACACCATATATTTT.

This chain connects TRBV14 to TRBJ2-1; D uncertain. The V gene's germline CDR1 is SGHDN and CDR2 FVKESK. CDR3 size: 13 residues. Trimming shortened V by 4 bases and J by 6 bases, and 10 bases separated the two germline ends. The CDR3 region is CASSPTFSNEQFF. In nucleotides, the CDR3 is TGTGCCAGCAGCCCTACTTTCTCCAATGAGCAGTTCTTC.

V gene TRBV6-5 combines with J gene TRBJ2-1, with D perhaps TRBD1 (5 bases). Germline V gene lookup returns CDR1 MNHEY and CDR2 SVGAGI. The ends were cut back, 2 bases at V and 6 bases at J, with 14 bases in the middle. This CDR3 region has 15 residues. The CDR3 coding sequence is TGTGCCAGCAGTTACGAAGGGGCAGCAGTCAATGAGCAGTTCTTC. Amino acids: CASSYEGAAVNEQFF.

V usage is TRBV6-1 and J usage is TRBJ2-7, with D maybe TRBD1 (6 bases). The V and J ends lost 4 bases and 6 bases respectively, with 10 bases between them. This CDR3 is built from 12 residues. CDR1 is MNHNS, CDR2 SASEGT, per germline. The CDR3 here is CASSVGGPEQYF. The CDR3 nucleotides read TGTGCCAGCAGTGTAGGGGGACCCGAGCAGTACTTC.

This chain's CDR3 is CAISESIQSSQETQYF. The CDR3 DNA reads as TGTGCCATCAGTGAGTCGATACAGAGTTCCCAAGAGACCCAGTACTTC. The chain uses TRBV10-3 and TRBJ2-5; D is unclear. Germline V gene sequence: CDR1 ENHRY, CDR2 SYGVKD. V gave up 0 bases and J gave up 1 base, with 12 bases separating them. The CDR3 totals 16 residues.